These 10 T cell receptor beta chains share one sample of origin, sequenced in a study of shared clonotypes between healthy human individuals. The table came from immunoSEQ multiplex PCR; TCRdb's copy has only in-frame clones and leaves some out. The sample has fewer than 850,000 clones; 95% to 97% are singletons. The naive CD8 fraction comprised CD45RO-negative cells positively selected for CCR7 and excluded terminally differentiated effector memory CD45RA+ cells. Sequenced material: naive CD8+ T cells sorted from blood. These receptors came from a man aged 25-45 years in good health.

The V call is TRBV7-8, the J call TRBJ2-1, with a possible D match to TRBD2 (5 bases). This CDR3 region has 14 residues. Trimming cost V 5 bases and J 4 bases, with 12 bases left between them. Germline CDR1 reads SGHVS; CDR2 reads FQNEAQ. CDR3 nucleotides: TGTGCCAGCAGCCCAAGGACTGGTTACAATGAGCAGTTCTTC. Its protein product is CASSPRTGYNEQFF.

This clone was found once. The J gene is TRBJ2-2, the V gene TRBV7-9; 8 nucleotides line up with TRBD1. Per the germline V gene, CDR1 is SEHNR and CDR2 is FQNEAQ (reference sequence). The CDR3 sequence is 13 residues long. V lost 5 bases to trimming and J lost 7 bases; unmatched junction nucleotides: 3. Here the CDR3 reads CASSQGAVGELFF. CDR3 DNA sequence: TGTGCCAGCAGCCAGGGGGCTGTCGGGGAGCTGTTTTTT.

The chain has TRBV4-1 and TRBJ2-3; D unclear. CDR1 is MGHRA and CDR2 is YSYEKL in the germline V gene. With 4 bases removed from V and 3 bases from J, the gap between germline ends came to 14 bases. CDR3 size: 15 residues. The CDR3 reads CASSPTRIVTDTQYF. In DNA form, the CDR3 reads TGCGCCAGCAGCCCGACAAGGATAGTGACAGATACGCAGTATTTT.

J is TRBJ2-1 and V is TRBV5-4; D unclear. Germline V gene sequence: CDR1 SGHNT, CDR2 YYREEE (reference sequence). The CDR3 runs to 15 residues. Deletions cut 2 bases from V and 6 bases from J, with 15 bases between. CDR3 protein: CASSFWNEASNEQFF. The CDR3 nucleotides are TGTGCCAGCAGCTTTTGGAATGAGGCGAGCAATGAGCAGTTCTTC.

This clone has a single count. The V call is TRBV4-1, the J call TRBJ2-7, with TRBD1 matching 7 bases. Germline-derived CDR1 and CDR2 are MGHRA and YSYEKL. V dropped 1 base and J dropped 3; count of bases not matched to a gene: 6. The CDR3 totals 15 residues. The CDR3 loop reads CASSQAGTAYYEQYF. DNA of the CDR3: TGCGCCAGCAGCCAAGCCGGGACAGCATACTACGAGCAGTACTTC.

The CDR3 bases are TGTGCCAGCAGTTTACCTCCCGGCTACCAAGAGACCCAGTACTTC. This encodes CASSLPPGYQETQYF. The gene calls are TRBV27 and TRBJ2-5; no clear D. The CDR3 has 15 residues. CDR1 and CDR2 from the germline V gene are MNHEY and SMNVEV (reference sequence). Between the trimmed V and J ends, which lost 2 bases and 0 bases, there was a span of 10 bases.

Concerning this clone: Other nucleotide sequences in the sample specify the same CDR3. The chain links TRBV7-2 to TRBJ1-1, with D maybe TRBD1 (5 bases). The germline V gene encodes CDR1 SGHTA and CDR2 FQGNSA. This CDR3 is 13 amino acids long. V was shortened by 3 bases and J by 4 bases, with 9 bases between the two germline ends. DNA of the CDR3: TGTGCCAGCAGCTTCGGGGGAGGCACTGAAGCTTTCTTT. Translation gives CASSFGGGTEAFF.

The chain is built from TRBV29-1 and TRBJ2-2; TRBD1 matches 8 bases. The J segment lost 1 base and the V segment lost 7 bases, leaving 11 bases of the junction unmatched. The CDR3 consists of 16 residues. CDR1 SQVTM and CDR2 ANQGSEA come from the germline V gene. As DNA, the CDR3 is TGCAGCGCCCGAAGGCCGACAGGGGAGAACACCGGGGAGCTGTTTTTT. It translates to CSARRPTGENTGELFF.

The chain employs TRBV5-1 and TRBJ1-1; D uncertain. The V gene lost 2 bases and the J gene lost 1 base, with 6 bases spanning the gap. The germline CDR1 and CDR2 sequences are SGHRS and YFSETQ. The CDR3 is 13 amino acids. CDR3 protein: CASSLGKNTEAFF. CDR3 sequence (DNA): TGCGCCAGCAGCTTAGGCAAGAACACTGAAGCTTTCTTT.

V is TRBV28 and J is TRBJ1-2, with D possibly TRBD1 on 6 matching bases. The germline V and J ends were trimmed by 7 bases and 6 bases, with 15 bases remaining between them. Germline lookup yields CDR1 MDHEN and CDR2 SYDVKM. There are 13 residues in the CDR3. This CDR3 is CASTPEWTDGYTF. The CDR3, as DNA: TGTGCCAGCACCCCGGAGTGGACAGATGGCTACACCTTC.